The next 11 T cell receptor beta chains were all read from a single sample in a study of a mutant IDH1 vaccine in newly diagnosed glioma. Using immunoSEQ multiplex PCR, the repertoire was profiled, and TCRdb retains in-frame clones only, with some absent. The sample holds approximately 51,000 clones, more than 70% seen once. Antigens for these TCRs are unknown. The sample's time point: week 5, during vaccination. All doses held 300 ug of mutant IDH1 20-mer peptide, with topical imiquimod. This material consisted of PBMCs, taken from a glioma patient whose treatment included an IDH1 peptide vaccine. The receptors shown here come from a woman in her forties with glioma.

This chain connects TRBV27 to TRBJ2-7, with D possibly matching TRBD2 (5 bases). Germline CDR1 MNHEY, CDR2 SMNVEV (reference sequence). The V end lost 6 bases, the J end lost 5 bases, and 8 bases lay between the germline ends. This CDR3 contains 11 residues. CDR3 in amino acids: CASRRGHEQYF. The CDR3 coding sequence is TGTGCCAGCAGACGGGGTCACGAGCAGTACTTC.

The sample holds a few counts of this clone. J is TRBJ1-4 and V is TRBV4-3; unclear D gene. Germline CDR1 is LGHNA and CDR2 is YSLEER. Trimming removed 0 bases from V and 6 bases from J, with 11 bases in between. This CDR3 has 15 residues. The CDR3 protein is CASSQDGGRDEKLFF. DNA of the CDR3: TGCGCCAGCAGCCAAGATGGCGGTAGGGATGAAAAACTGTTTTTT.

The chain combines TRBV6-1 with TRBJ1-2; the D is unclear. Trimming took 6 bases from V and 4 from J, leaving 15 bases between them. This CDR3 region has 14 residues. Germline V gene sequence: CDR1 MNHNS, CDR2 SASEGT. CDR3 bases: TGTGCCAGCAGGGCTCCCCCGGCAGGCTATGGCTACACCTTC. This translates into CASRAPPAGYGYTF.

V usage is TRBV18 and J usage is TRBJ2-7, with D possibly TRBD2 on 6 matching bases. V was trimmed by 3 bases and J by 5 bases, leaving 14 bases between them. CDR3 size: 14 residues. Germline values: CDR1 KGHSH, CDR2 LQKENI. The CDR3 is CASSPDSGLHEQYF. CDR3 nucleotide sequence: TGTGCCAGCTCACCTGACTCGGGACTCCACGAGCAGTACTTC.

This clone was detected a few times. J is TRBJ1-1 and V is TRBV9, with 10 bases identical to TRBD1. This CDR3 spans 16 amino acids. J lost 5 bases, V lost 3 bases, and 10 bases had no gene match. The germline gives CDR1 SGDLS, CDR2 YYNGEE. For the CDR3, the DNA is TGTGCCAGCAGCGCGGGACAGGGGCCTCGAACGACTGAAGCTTTCTTT. As protein: CASSAGQGPRTTEAFF.

The chain recombines TRBV5-4 with TRBJ1-1, with D possibly being TRBD1 (6 bases). The CDR3 runs to 14 residues. The V and J ends lost 6 bases and 4 bases respectively, with 16 bases between them. Germline V gives CDR1 SGHNT, CDR2 YYREEE (reference sequence). The CDR3 coding sequence is TGTGCCAGCAACTGGCAAGGAGGGGGCACTGAAGCTTTCTTT. As protein: CASNWQGGGTEAFF. The variable domain in full, with the rest retrieved from reference TRBV5-4 and TRBJ1-1, is ETGVTQSPTHLIKTRGQQVTLRCSSQSGHNTVSWYQQALGQGPQFIFQYYREEENGRGNFPPRFSGLQFPNYSSELNVNALELDDSALYLCASNWQGGGTEAFFGQGTRLTVV.

The chain uses TRBV7-2 and TRBJ1-1, with unresolved D. Germline values: CDR1 SGHTA, CDR2 FQGNSA. CDR3 length: 14 amino acids. V was clipped by 6 bases and J by 3 bases, with 14 bases between them. The CDR3 sequence: CASRIQVLDTEAFF. CDR3 sequence (DNA): TGTGCCAGCAGAATCCAGGTACTGGACACTGAAGCTTTCTTT.

This chain connects TRBV10-2 to TRBJ2-7; 13 bases match TRBD2. J was trimmed by 5 bases and V by 7 bases; bases with no gene match: 8. The CDR3 runs 15 residues. The germline gives CDR1 WSHSY, CDR2 SAAADI. The CDR3 protein is CASNKLAGGPDEQYF. As DNA, the CDR3 is TGCGCCAGCAACAAACTAGCGGGGGGGCCTGACGAGCAGTACTTC.

This clone was seen a handful of times. The chain carries TRBV5-5 and TRBJ1-2; the D is unclear. From germline, CDR1 is SGHKS and CDR2 YYEKEE (reference sequence). V was trimmed by 4 bases and J by 2 bases, leaving 12 bases between them. CDR3 length equals 14 residues. In nucleotides, the CDR3 is TGTGCCAGCAGCCTACGACCGAGAAACTATGGCTACACCTTC. This translates into CASSLRPRNYGYTF.

There are a few counts of this clone. The rearrangement links TRBV2 to TRBJ1-3; tentatively, D is TRBD1 (5 bases). The CDR3 sequence is 12 residues long. With 1 base removed from V and 8 bases from J, the gap between germline ends came to 6 bases. Germline CDR1 and CDR2: SNHLY and FYNNEI. The CDR3 nucleotides are TGTGCCAGCAGTGAAGTCAGGGACACCATATATTTT. Protein: CASSEVRDTIYF.

In its sample, this clone was seen a few times. V is TRBV7-2 and J is TRBJ1-5, with a tentative D call TRBD1 (6 bases). CDR1 and CDR2 from the germline V gene are SGHTA and FQGNSA. This CDR3 spans 14 amino acids. V was pared by 5 bases and J by 6 bases, with 14 bases between. DNA for the CDR3: TGTGCCAGCAGCCAGGGGCAAAGAGGTCAGCCCCAGCATTTT. This codes for CASSQGQRGQPQHF. The whole variable domain, filled in from reference TRBV7-2 and TRBJ1-5, reads GAGVSQSPSNKVTEKGKDVELRCDPISGHTALYWYRQSLGQGLEFLIYFQGNSAPDKSGLPSDRFSAERTGGSVSTLTIQRTQQEDSAVYLCASSQGQRGQPQHFGDGTRLSIL.